The 22 T cell receptor beta chains given below trace back to one sample, sequenced in a study of cytomegalovirus exposure and HLA in healthy donors (dated by TCRdb to 2016 to 2017). Receptor amplification or capture employed the immunoSEQ multiplex PCR assay. For the multiplex PCR, a mixture combining 60 forward primers for TCR Vbeta segments and 13 reverse primers for TCR Jbeta segments was used. The source is immuneACCESS, and TCRdb retained only in-frame sequences with V and J called. Part of the clones is not carried over; for the studies checked, unresolved V genes explain less than half of this, and the remainder is unexplained. Counted in this sample were about 110,000 clones; roughly 73% of them appeared once. About 8% of the sample is taken by the ten largest. The specimen was PBMCs. These receptors originate from a young man in good health and CMV-seronegative.

Of note for this clone: The sample carries other DNA sequences with the same CDR3. The chain employs TRBV5-1 and TRBJ2-7; 8 bases are a match to TRBD1. With 0 bases clipped from V and 4 bases from J, the junction kept 3 bases outside the gene matches. The CDR3 is 14 amino acids. Germline lookup yields CDR1 SGHRS and CDR2 YFSETQ. The CDR3 region is CASSLGQGAYEQYF. The CDR3 DNA follows: TGCGCCAGCAGCTTGGGCCAGGGGGCTTACGAGCAGTACTTC. Variable domain in full (rest from reference TRBV5-1 and TRBJ2-7): KAGVTQTPRYLIKTRGQQVTLSCSPISGHRSVSWYQQTPGQGLQFLFEYFSETQRNKGNFPGRFSGRQFSNSRSEMNVSTLELGDSALYLCASSLGQGAYEQYFGPGTRLTVT.

Concerning this clone itself: This likely reflects a read error, since a far larger clone is one base away. This sequence joins TRBV7-9 and TRBJ1-1, with TRBD1 matching 7 bases. Germline V gene sequence: CDR1 SEHNR, CDR2 FQNEAQ (reference sequence). With 3 bases clipped from V and 4 bases from J, the junction kept 11 bases outside the gene matches. The CDR3 has 16 residues. Here the CDR3 DNA reads TGTGCCAGCAGCTTGTCGGTGTCAGGGGGAAGCACTGAAGCTTTCTTT. The encoded protein is CASSLSVSGGSTEAFF.

V usage is TRBV7-3 and J usage is TRBJ2-1; 7 nucleotides match TRBD1. Trimming at V came to 4 bases and at J to 9 bases, leaving 9 bases not matched to a gene. The germline gives CDR1 SGHTA, CDR2 FQGTGA. The CDR3 length is 14 residues. As DNA, the CDR3 is TGTGCCAGCAGCTCTCCGGGACAGTCCGTTGAGCAGTTCTTC. It translates to CASSSPGQSVEQFF.

The chain links TRBV5-5 to TRBJ2-2, with a weak D call TRBD1 (6 bases). Trimming pared 2 bases from V and 5 bases from J, leaving 13 bases between. The CDR3 length is 15 residues. CDR1 is SGHKS and CDR2 is YYEKEE in the germline V gene (reference sequence). As DNA, the CDR3 is TGTGCCAGCAGCTTACAGGGTTTCGAGACCGGGGAGCTGTTTTTT. Its protein is CASSLQGFETGELFF.

The V gene is TRBV5-1, the J gene TRBJ1-2, with no clear D. CDR3 length: 13 amino acids. The germline V gene has CDR1 SGHRS and CDR2 YFSETQ. V was shortened by 4 bases and J by 5 bases, with 12 bases between the two germline ends. CDR3 sequence (DNA): TGCGCCAGCAGCCCCCGGGGAGAGTATGGCTACACCTTC. Translating it yields CASSPRGEYGYTF.

V gene TRBV19 combines with J gene TRBJ2-6; 8 bases agree with TRBD1. The V and J ends lost 0 bases and 2 bases, in that order; junction bases with no gene match: 6. From germline, CDR1 is LNHDA and CDR2 SQIVND (reference sequence). This CDR3 contains 18 residues. The DNA of the CDR3 is TGTGCCAGTAGTATAGATCCAGGACAGGGCGCTGGGGCCAACGTCCTGACTTTC. This sequence encodes CASSIDPGQGAGANVLTF. Drawing the rest from reference TRBV19 and TRBJ2-6, the complete variable domain is DGGITQSPKYLFRKEGQNVTLSCEQNLNHDAMYWYRQDPGQGLRLIYYSQIVNDFQKGDIAEGYSVSREKKESFPLTVTSAQKNPTAFYLCASSIDPGQGAGANVLTFGAGSRLTVL.

The chain links TRBV5-4 to TRBJ1-6; the D gene is possibly TRBD1 (5 bases). Germline V gives CDR1 SGHNT, CDR2 YYREEE (reference sequence). Trimming cost V 4 bases and J 11 bases, with 19 bases left between them. The CDR3 is made up of 15 amino acids. CDR3 in DNA: TGTGCCAGCAGCCGATCCCAGGGCGTAGCCGCACCCCTCCACTTT. It translates to CASSRSQGVAAPLHF. The whole variable domain, remainder taken from reference TRBV5-4 and TRBJ1-6, is ETGVTQSPTHLIKTRGQQVTLRCSSQSGHNTVSWYQQALGQGPQFIFQYYREEENGRGNFPPRFSGLQFPNYSSELNVNALELDDSALYLCASSRSQGVAAPLHFGNGTRLTVT.

This clone was counted at least ten times. This chain joins TRBV7-8 and TRBJ2-7; D remains unclear. This CDR3 spans 15 amino acids. V dropped 6 bases and J dropped 3 bases, with 18 bases sitting between them. Germline assignment: CDR1 SGHVS and CDR2 FQNEAQ. In DNA form, the CDR3 reads TGTGCCAGCAGTCTCGAGCCCGAAACCTACTACGAGCAGTACTTC. Its translation: CASSLEPETYYEQYF.

The V and J genes are TRBV5-4 and TRBJ2-7, with D maybe TRBD2 (5 bases). Trimming cost V 4 bases and J 0 bases, with 23 bases left between them. Germline assignment: CDR1 SGHNT and CDR2 YYREEE (reference sequence). The CDR3 consists of 18 residues. The DNA of the CDR3 is TGTGCCAGCAGCCCGACTCTTCTGACCAGCGGAACCTCCTACGAGCAGTACTTC. Its protein product is CASSPTLLTSGTSYEQYF.

The genes are TRBV23-1 and TRBJ2-1; D perhaps matches TRBD2 (6 bases). TRBV23-1 is labeled an ORF, and its function is uncertain. V lost 3 bases and J lost 12, with 18 bases in between. This CDR3 has 14 amino acids. The chain's CDR3 is CASSQGRLAGGQFF. CDR3 nucleotides: TGCGCCAGCAGTCAGGGACGCCTGGCCGGGGGGCAGTTCTTC.

The gene calls are TRBV19 and TRBJ1-5; tentatively, D is TRBD1 (5 bases). V gave up 6 bases and J gave up 9 bases, with 24 bases separating them. There are 16 residues in the CDR3. The germline gives CDR1 LNHDA, CDR2 SQIVND (reference sequence). The chain's CDR3 is CASSPAGGARQRPQHF. CDR3 nucleotides: TGTGCCAGTAGCCCAGCGGGAGGGGCTCGGCAAAGGCCCCAGCATTTT.

This clone was observed a handful of times. The chain has TRBV25-1 and TRBJ2-5; the match to TRBD2 covers 7 bases. The V gene's germline CDR1 is MGHDK and CDR2 SYGVNS. CDR3 length: 14 residues. The junction had 11 bases not matched to a gene; V was cut back by 6 bases and J by 7 bases. The CDR3 DNA is TGTGCCAGCAGCGCGGGGGAACGGGGGAGGACCCAGTACTTC. Protein product: CASSAGERGRTQYF. Drawing the rest from reference TRBV25-1 and TRBJ2-5, the complete variable domain is EADIYQTPRYLVIGTGKKITLECSQTMGHDKMYWYQQDPGMELHLIHYSYGVNSTEKGDLSSESTVSRIRTEHFPLTLESARPSHTSQYLCASSAGERGRTQYFGPGTRLLVL.

The V and J genes are TRBV5-1 and TRBJ2-2; 8 bases agree with TRBD2. V trimming: 4 bases; J trimming: 0 bases; junction bases outside the gene matches: 5. Germline loops: CDR1 SGHRS, CDR2 YFSETQ. The CDR3 contains 16 residues. CDR3 coding DNA: TGCGCCAGCAGCCCTCTAGCGGGTGCGAACACCGGGGAGCTGTTTTTT. Protein sequence: CASSPLAGANTGELFF.

The V and J genes are TRBV27 and TRBJ1-1, with no clear D. Trimming left V 1 base short and J 9 bases short, with 3 bases between. The length of the CDR3 is 10 residues. The germline V gene encodes CDR1 MNHEY and CDR2 SMNVEV (reference sequence). This CDR3 reads CASSLFKAFF. CDR3 nucleotide sequence: TGTGCCAGCAGTTTATTTAAAGCTTTCTTT.

V and J are TRBV9 and TRBJ2-2; the D is unclear. Trimming left V 1 base short and J 2 bases short, with 3 bases between. Germline lookup yields CDR1 SGDLS and CDR2 YYNGEE. CDR3 size: 13 residues. The CDR3 DNA sequence: TGTGCCAGCAGCGTACAAAACACCGGGGAGCTGTTTTTT. This sequence encodes CASSVQNTGELFF.

The chain couples TRBV25-1 to TRBJ2-3, with 8 bases lining up with TRBD1. The CDR3 is made up of 16 amino acids. CDR1 MGHDK and CDR2 SYGVNS come from the germline V gene. J was trimmed by 6 bases and V by 0 bases; bases with no gene match: 8. The CDR3 region is CASSEYAQGAGDTQYF. CDR3 coding DNA: TGTGCCAGCAGTGAATATGCCCAGGGGGCCGGGGATACGCAGTATTTT.

V usage is TRBV28 and J usage is TRBJ1-3, with TRBD1 as a possible D gene (5 bases). V lost 4 bases, J lost 1 base, and 14 bases lay in between. This CDR3 spans 16 amino acids. Per germline, CDR1 MDHEN and CDR2 SYDVKM. CDR3: CASSSNRRGSGNTIYF. The CDR3 coding sequence is TGTGCCAGCAGTTCGAATCGAAGGGGATCTGGAAACACCATATATTTT.

The V call is TRBV25-1, the J call TRBJ1-1; D call uncertain. In germline, CDR1 is MGHDK, CDR2 SYGVNS. Trimming left V 3 bases short and J 5 bases short, with 16 bases between. The CDR3 contains 15 residues. CDR3: CASSDQAAGNTEAFF. The CDR3 region has the DNA TGTGCCAGCAGTGACCAGGCCGCGGGTAATACTGAAGCTTTCTTT.

This sequence joins TRBV4-2 and TRBJ1-1, with 7 bases aligning to TRBD1. Germline assignment: CDR1 LGHNA and CDR2 YNFKEQ. The CDR3 covers 14 residues. J gave up 7 bases and V 4 bases, and 9 bases lay outside the gene matches. CDR3 sequence: CASSREGALNEAFF. The CDR3 DNA reads as TGTGCCAGCAGCCGTGAGGGGGCGCTTAATGAAGCTTTCTTT.

The V call is TRBV29-1, the J call TRBJ1-2; D might be TRBD1 (6 bases). The CDR3 totals 14 residues. Deletions cut 5 bases from V and 7 bases from J, with 20 bases between. Looked up from germline, CDR1 is SQVTM and CDR2 is ANQGSEA. CDR3 coding DNA: TGCAGCGTTTCCCTGCACAGGGATTTCGCTGGCTACACCTTC. Its translation is CSVSLHRDFAGYTF.

The table lists this clone with a few counts. The chain links TRBV30 to TRBJ1-2; D remains unclear. Germline CDR1 and CDR2: GTSNPN and SVGIG (reference sequence). The CDR3 consists of 13 residues. Trimming cost V 1 base and J 8 bases, with 14 bases left between them. CDR3 nucleotide sequence: TGTGCCTGGAGTGGGGCAACGAGGAGGGGCTACACCTTC. Protein product: CAWSGATRRGYTF.

The CDR3: CASSLKGLAGAIGNEQFF. For the CDR3, the DNA is TGTGCCAGCAGTTTAAAGGGACTAGCGGGAGCAATAGGGAATGAGCAGTTCTTC. The V gene is TRBV27, the J gene TRBJ2-1, with 14 bases lining up with TRBD2. V gave up 2 bases and J gave up 7 bases; unmatched junction bases: 10. The CDR3 has 18 residues. The germline V gene encodes CDR1 MNHEY and CDR2 SMNVEV (reference sequence).